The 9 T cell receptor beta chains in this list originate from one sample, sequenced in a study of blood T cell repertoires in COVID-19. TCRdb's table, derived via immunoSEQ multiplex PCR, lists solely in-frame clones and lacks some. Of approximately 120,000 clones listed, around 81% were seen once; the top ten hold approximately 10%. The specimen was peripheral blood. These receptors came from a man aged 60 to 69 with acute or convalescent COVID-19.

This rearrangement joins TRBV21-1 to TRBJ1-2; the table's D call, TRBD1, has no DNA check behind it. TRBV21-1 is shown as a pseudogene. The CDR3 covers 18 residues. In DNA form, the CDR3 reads TGTGCCAGCAGCAAAGTTTGGAGATGTCGGGACAGGACTTATGGCTACACCTTC. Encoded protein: CASSKVWRCRDRTYGYTF.

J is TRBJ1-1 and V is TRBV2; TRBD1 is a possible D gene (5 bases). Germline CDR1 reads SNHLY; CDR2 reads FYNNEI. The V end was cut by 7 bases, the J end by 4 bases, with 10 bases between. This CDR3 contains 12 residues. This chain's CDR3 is CASTAGSTEAFF. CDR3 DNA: TGTGCCAGCACGGCAGGGTCCACTGAAGCTTTCTTT.

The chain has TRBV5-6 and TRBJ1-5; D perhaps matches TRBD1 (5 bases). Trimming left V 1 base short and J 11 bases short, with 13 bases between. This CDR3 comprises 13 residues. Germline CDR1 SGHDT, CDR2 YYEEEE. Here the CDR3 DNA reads TGTGCCAGCAGCTTGCTTGGGGCGAAGGCCCAGCATTTT. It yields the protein CASSLLGAKAQHF.

The CDR3 sequence: CASSQGGLDYGYTF. The CDR3 DNA reads as TGCGCCAGCAGCCAAGGGGGACTTGACTATGGCTACACCTTC. This sequence joins TRBV4-1 and TRBJ1-2, with D perhaps matching TRBD1 (5 bases). The V gene lost 1 base and the J gene lost 3 bases, with 9 bases spanning the gap. The CDR3 consists of 14 residues. Germline V lookup: CDR1 MGHRA, CDR2 YSYEKL.

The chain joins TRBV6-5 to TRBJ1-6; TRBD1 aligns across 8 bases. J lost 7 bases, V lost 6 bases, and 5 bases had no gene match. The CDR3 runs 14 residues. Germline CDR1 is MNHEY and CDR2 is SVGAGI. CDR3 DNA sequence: TGTGCCAGCAGGGAGACAGGGGACAATTCACCCCTCCACTTT. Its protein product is CASRETGDNSPLHF.

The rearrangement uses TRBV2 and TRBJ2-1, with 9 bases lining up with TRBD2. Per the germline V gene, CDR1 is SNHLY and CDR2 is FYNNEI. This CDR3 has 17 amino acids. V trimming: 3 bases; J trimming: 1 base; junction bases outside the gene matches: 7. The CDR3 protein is CASSELAGEGSYNEQFF. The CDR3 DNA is TGTGCCAGCAGTGAGTTAGCGGGAGAGGGGTCCTACAATGAGCAGTTCTTC.

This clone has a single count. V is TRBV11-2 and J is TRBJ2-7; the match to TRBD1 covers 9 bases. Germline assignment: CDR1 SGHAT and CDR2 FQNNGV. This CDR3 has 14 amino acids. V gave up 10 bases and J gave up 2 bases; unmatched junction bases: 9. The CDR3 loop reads CATRDRAQTYEQYF. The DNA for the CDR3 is TGTGCCACCCGGGACAGGGCCCAAACCTACGAGCAGTACTTC. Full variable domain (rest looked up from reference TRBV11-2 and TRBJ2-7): EAGVAQSPRYKIIEKRQSVAFWCNPISGHATLYWYQQILGQGPKLLIQFQNNGVVDDSQLPKDRFSAERLKGVDSTLKIQPAKLEDSAVYLCATRDRAQTYEQYFGPGTRLTVT.

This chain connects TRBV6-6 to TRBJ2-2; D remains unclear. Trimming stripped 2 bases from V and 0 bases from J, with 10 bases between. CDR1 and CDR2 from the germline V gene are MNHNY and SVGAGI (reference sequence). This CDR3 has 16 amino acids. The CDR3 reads CASSYPGGANTGELFF. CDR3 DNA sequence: TGTGCCAGCAGTTACCCCGGTGGAGCGAACACCGGGGAGCTGTTTTTT.

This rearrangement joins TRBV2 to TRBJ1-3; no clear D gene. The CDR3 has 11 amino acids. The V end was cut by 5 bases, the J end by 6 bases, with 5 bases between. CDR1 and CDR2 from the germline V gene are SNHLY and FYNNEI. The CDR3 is CASSPQNTIYF. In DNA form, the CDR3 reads TGTGCCAGCAGTCCACAAAACACCATATATTTT.